These 25 T cell receptor beta chains share one sample of origin, sequenced in a study of T cells in Graves' hyperthyroidism and ophthalmopathy. Regions amplified from RNA transcripts were the TCR beta CDR3 regions. With the HTBI primer set, the TCR CDR3 went through a first round of RT-PCR. MiXCR, run by TCRdb on the multiplex PCR reads, gives a single entry per CDR3 protein. This table has a few hundred thousand distinct CDR3 sequences, 18% appearing once. Sequencing was done on a sample of blood. These receptors were taken from a woman between 50 and 59 years old with Graves' hyperthyroidism.

This clonotype was counted many times. The chain uses TRBV6-1 and TRBJ2-1; a weak D match, TRBD2 (6 bases). Germline assignment: CDR1 MNHNS and CDR2 SASEGT. V was trimmed by 7 bases and J by 5 bases, leaving 12 bases between them. The CDR3 sequence is 13 residues long. This CDR3 reads CASTKRRDNEQFF. Written as DNA, the CDR3 is TGTGCCAGCACCAAGAGGAGGGACAATGAGCAGTTCTTC.

The CDR3 protein is CASSQGQGQPNYGYTF. The CDR3 DNA is TGTGCCAGCAGTCAGGGACAGGGTCAACCTAACTATGGCTACACCTTC. The genes are TRBV6-1 and TRBJ1-2; 9 bases are a match to TRBD1. The germline V gene has CDR1 MNHNS and CDR2 SASEGT. V gave up 5 bases and J gave up 0 bases; unmatched junction bases: 7. CDR3 length equals 16 residues.

This chain connects TRBV18 to TRBJ2-7; possibly TRBD1 for D (5 bases). V lost 3 bases and J lost 1, with 10 bases in between. Looked up from germline, CDR1 is KGHSH and CDR2 is LQKENI. The CDR3 has 14 residues. CDR3 residues: CASSPQGFSYEQYV. In DNA, the CDR3 is TGTGCCAGCTCACCGCAGGGTTTTTCCTACGAGCAGTACGTC.

This clonotype was observed many times. This chain joins TRBV20-1 and TRBJ2-3; D perhaps matches TRBD1 (5 bases). V dropped 3 bases and J dropped 4 bases, with 11 bases sitting between them. This CDR3 contains 13 residues. Germline loops: CDR1 DFQATT, CDR2 SNEGSKA (reference sequence). The CDR3 loop reads CSASKGAADTQYF. The CDR3 DNA sequence: TGCAGTGCTAGTAAAGGGGCCGCAGATACGCAGTATTTT.

This clonotype was observed at least ten times. V is TRBV5-1 and J is TRBJ2-5; perhaps D is TRBD1 or TRBD2 (5 bases each). The length of the CDR3 is 14 residues. CDR1 is SGHRS, CDR2 YFSETQ, per germline. V dropped 5 bases and J dropped 3 bases, with 14 bases sitting between them. The CDR3 sequence is CASRDTGTEETQYF. The DNA for the CDR3 is TGCGCCAGCAGGGACACCGGGACCGAAGAGACCCAGTACTTC.

This clonotype was seen a handful of times. The gene calls are TRBV6-5 and TRBJ1-6, with TRBD1 identical over 11 bases. CDR3 size: 21 residues. After removal of 2 bases from V and 0 bases from J, the junction contained 12 bases not matched to a gene. Germline loops: CDR1 MNHEY, CDR2 SVGAGI. The CDR3 region is CASSYRTGGVPRSSYNSPLHF. CDR3 bases: TGTGCCAGCAGTTACAGGACAGGGGGCGTCCCCAGGAGCTCCTATAATTCACCCCTCCACTTT.

This clonotype was counted a few times. The chain couples TRBV19 to TRBJ1-1; no clear D. Trimming took 6 bases from V and 7 from J, leaving 21 bases between them. CDR1 is LNHDA, CDR2 SQIVND, per germline (reference sequence). This CDR3 spans 15 amino acids. CDR3 loop: CASSRNHGNTDEAFF. For the CDR3, the DNA is TGTGCCAGTAGCAGGAACCATGGGAACACTGATGAAGCTTTCTTT.

This clonotype was recorded at least ten times. The rearrangement links TRBV28 to TRBJ1-1; 9 positions agree with TRBD1. The CDR3 extends over 14 amino acids. The germline V gene has CDR1 MDHEN and CDR2 SYDVKM. With 1 base clipped from V and 6 bases from J, the junction kept 3 bases outside the gene matches. The CDR3 is CASSLFRQGAEAFF. The CDR3 DNA follows: TGTGCCAGCAGTTTATTTAGACAGGGGGCTGAAGCTTTCTTT. Using reference TRBV28 and TRBJ1-1 for the parts outside the CDR3, the full variable domain is DVKVTQSSRYLVKRTGEKVFLECVQDMDHENMFWYRQDPGLGLRLIYFSYDVKMKEKGDIPEGYSVSREKKERFSLILESASTNQTSMYLCASSLFRQGAEAFFGQGTRLTVV.

This clonotype was counted ten times or more. The chain links TRBV18 to TRBJ1-5; no clear D. This CDR3 comprises 14 residues. Germline V gene lookup returns CDR1 KGHSH and CDR2 LQKENI. Trimming stripped 5 bases from V and 3 bases from J, with 11 bases between. The CDR3: CASSAYSSNQPQHF. The CDR3 coding sequence is TGTGCCAGCTCAGCGTATTCGTCCAATCAGCCCCAGCATTTT.

The chain recombines TRBV29-1 with TRBJ1-1, with 8 nucleotides matching TRBD1. The germline V gene has CDR1 SQVTM and CDR2 ANQGSEA. V lost 7 bases to trimming and J lost 3 bases; unmatched junction nucleotides: 7. The CDR3 contains 13 residues. The CDR3 sequence: CSGAGGAYTEAFF. The CDR3 region has the DNA TGCAGCGGGGCAGGGGGCGCTTACACTGAAGCTTTCTTT.

This rearrangement joins TRBV27 to TRBJ2-7, with 10 positions matching TRBD1. This CDR3 is 16 amino acids long. V shed 4 bases, J shed 5 bases, and the junction held 11 bases outside the gene matches. Germline V gene sequence: CDR1 MNHEY, CDR2 SMNVEV (reference sequence). CDR3 in amino acids: CASSSARTGGMDEQYF. The CDR3 DNA reads TGTGCCAGCAGTTCGGCCCGGACAGGGGGTATGGACGAGCAGTACTTC.

This clonotype appeared many times. The rearrangement joins TRBV4-1 to TRBJ1-1; weak D call: TRBD1 (6 bases). Looked up from germline, CDR1 is MGHRA and CDR2 is YSYEKL. V was clipped by 4 bases and J by 6 bases, with 15 bases between them. The CDR3 is made up of 14 amino acids. The CDR3 DNA reads as TGCGCCAGCAGCCCCTACAGGGAAGTGGCTGAAGCTTTCTTT. Protein: CASSPYREVAEAFF.

This clonotype was picked up a small number of times. The chain employs TRBV20-1 and TRBJ1-4, with D hard to call. Germline CDR1 DFQATT, CDR2 SNEGSKA (reference sequence). CDR3 length equals 15 residues. The germline V and J ends were trimmed by 3 bases and 7 bases, with 18 bases remaining between them. The CDR3 reads CSASAGAYQVEKLFF. The DNA of the CDR3 is TGCAGTGCTAGCGCAGGAGCGTATCAGGTTGAAAAACTGTTTTTT.

In this sample, this clonotype turned up a few times. The chain combines TRBV4-1 with TRBJ1-4; D unclear. V lost 0 bases and J lost 7, with 12 bases in between. Germline CDR1 is MGHRA and CDR2 is YSYEKL. The CDR3 runs 15 residues. This CDR3 is CASSQESVQVEKLFF. CDR3 nucleotide sequence: TGCGCCAGCAGCCAAGAATCCGTCCAGGTTGAAAAACTGTTTTTT.

In this sample, this clonotype turned up many times. CDR3 sequence reads: CASGLISSNEQFF. The CDR3 DNA reads as TGTGCCAGCGGACTGATCTCTTCTAATGAGCAGTTCTTC. The chain is built from TRBV7-3 and TRBJ2-1, with D possibly being TRBD2 (5 bases). The CDR3 contains 13 residues. V gave up 8 bases and J gave up 7 bases, with 15 bases separating them. Germline CDR1 is SGHTA and CDR2 is FQGTGA.

This clonotype has more than one count but fewer than ten. The CDR3 DNA is TGTGCCAGCAGACTAAGCGGGAGTGGAACAGATACGCAGTATTTT. It specifies CASRLSGSGTDTQYF. The chain uses TRBV13 and TRBJ2-3, with 8 positions matching TRBD2. The junction had 8 bases not matched to a gene; V was cut back by 6 bases and J by 3 bases. The V gene's germline CDR1 is PRHDT and CDR2 FYEKMQ (reference sequence). This CDR3 is 15 amino acids long.

This chain connects TRBV7-9 to TRBJ1-1; D is unclear. Between the trimmed V and J ends, which lost 2 bases and 3 bases, there was a span of 10 bases. The CDR3 covers 14 residues. CDR1 is SEHNR and CDR2 is FQNEAQ in the germline V gene (reference sequence). The CDR3 protein is CASSLSVQYTEAFF. The CDR3 DNA reads as TGTGCCAGCAGCTTATCCGTTCAGTACACTGAAGCTTTCTTT.

This clonotype showed up many times. The germline gene is not matched at one end of the junction; a read error may be the cause. The chain has TRBV20-1 and TRBJ2-5; 7 bases map to TRBD1. The CDR3 is 14 amino acids. The germline V gene has CDR1 DFQATT and CDR2 SNEGSKA (reference sequence). CDR3 DNA: TGCAGTGCTAGAGATCTGGACAGGTGGGAGACCCATTACTTC. It codes for CSARDLDRWETHYF.

This clonotype came up a few times. CDR3 sequence: CASSQGFSGANVLTF. CDR3 bases: TGTGCCAGCAGCCAGGGGTTCTCTGGGGCCAACGTCCTGACTTTC. The V and J genes are TRBV28 and TRBJ2-6; D might be TRBD1 (6 bases). The CDR3 sequence is 15 residues long. Trimming took off 6 bases at V and 0 bases at J, with 9 bases between the two ends. The germline gives CDR1 MDHEN, CDR2 SYDVKM.

This clonotype was seen only a few times. DNA of the CDR3: TGTGCCAGCAGTGACCCGGGGACCAATGAGCAGTTCTTC. It specifies CASSDPGTNEQFF. The chain has TRBV6-1 and TRBJ2-1, with D perhaps assigned TRBD1 or TRBD2 (5 bases each). V was clipped by 3 bases and J by 6 bases, with 9 bases between them. Germline assignment: CDR1 MNHNS and CDR2 SASEGT. The CDR3 extends over 13 amino acids.

This clonotype was found a few times. V gene TRBV7-3 combines with J gene TRBJ2-2; the D is unclear. CDR1 SGHTA and CDR2 FQGTGA come from the germline V gene. The length of the CDR3 is 14 residues. V lost 4 bases to trimming and J lost 5 bases, with 11 bases between them. CDR3 amino acids: CASSSRVGTGELFF. CDR3 in DNA: TGTGCCAGCAGCTCCCGGGTGGGAACCGGGGAGCTGTTTTTT.

In this sample, this clonotype turned up many times. The chain couples TRBV6-1 to TRBJ2-7; 15 bases are shared with TRBD2. There are 17 residues in the CDR3. Germline V gene data show CDR1 as MNHNS and CDR2 as SASEGT. Germline trimming cut 5 bases from V and 4 bases from J; bases unmatched to any gene: 9. CDR3 sequence (DNA): TGTGCCAGCAGTTATTCGGGACTAGCGGGAGGCCAGTACGAGCAGTACTTC. Encoded protein: CASSYSGLAGGQYEQYF.

In this sample, this clonotype turned up many times. The chain has TRBV28 and TRBJ2-3; D may be TRBD2 (6 bases). CDR3 length: 16 residues. V lost 11 bases, J lost 1 base, and 22 bases lay in between. CDR1 is MDHEN and CDR2 is SYDVKM in the germline V gene. CDR3 DNA: TGTGCCCTAATGCCCCCCCTAGCGCATGGCACAGATACGCAGTATTTT. Translated, it gives CALMPPLAHGTDTQYF.

This clonotype was detected many times. The chain carries TRBV5-1 and TRBJ2-3, with 11 nucleotides matching TRBD2. V shed 2 bases, J shed 6 bases, and the junction held 8 bases outside the gene matches. Germline V gives CDR1 SGHRS, CDR2 YFSETQ. The CDR3 extends over 16 amino acids. The CDR3: CASSLRTSGPGDTQYF. CDR3 DNA: TGCGCCAGCAGCTTAAGGACTAGCGGGCCGGGGGATACGCAGTATTTT.

The rearrangement uses TRBV5-1 and TRBJ2-2; 9 nucleotides agree with TRBD1. From germline, CDR1 is SGHRS and CDR2 YFSETQ. The length of the CDR3 is 17 residues. The junction had 8 bases not matched to a gene; V was cut back by 1 base and J by 4 bases. This chain's CDR3 is CASSLTSGTGPTGELFF. The CDR3, as DNA: TGCGCCAGCAGCTTGACGTCCGGGACAGGGCCCACCGGGGAGCTGTTTTTT. The full variable domain, rest sourced from reference TRBV5-1 and TRBJ2-2, is KAGVTQTPRYLIKTRGQQVTLSCSPISGHRSVSWYQQTPGQGLQFLFEYFSETQRNKGNFPGRFSGRQFSNSRSEMNVSTLELGDSALYLCASSLTSGTGPTGELFFGEGSRLTVL.